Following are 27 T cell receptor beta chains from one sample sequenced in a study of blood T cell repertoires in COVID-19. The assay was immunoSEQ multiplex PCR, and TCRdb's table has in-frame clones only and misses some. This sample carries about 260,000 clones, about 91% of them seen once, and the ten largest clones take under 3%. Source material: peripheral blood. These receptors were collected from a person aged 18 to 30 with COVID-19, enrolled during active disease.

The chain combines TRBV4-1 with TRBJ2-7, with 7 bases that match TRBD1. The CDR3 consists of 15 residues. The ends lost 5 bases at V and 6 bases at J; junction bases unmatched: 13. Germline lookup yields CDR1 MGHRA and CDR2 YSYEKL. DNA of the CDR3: TGCGCCAGCAGCGCCCGGGACAGACATCTATCCGAGCAGTACTTC. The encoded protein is CASSARDRHLSEQYF.

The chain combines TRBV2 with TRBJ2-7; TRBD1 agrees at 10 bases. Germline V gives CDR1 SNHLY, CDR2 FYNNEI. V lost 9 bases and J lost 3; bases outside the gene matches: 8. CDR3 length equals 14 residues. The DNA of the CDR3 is TGTGCCAGTGGGGGACAGGGGTCCATCTACGAGCAGTACTTC. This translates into CASGGQGSIYEQYF.

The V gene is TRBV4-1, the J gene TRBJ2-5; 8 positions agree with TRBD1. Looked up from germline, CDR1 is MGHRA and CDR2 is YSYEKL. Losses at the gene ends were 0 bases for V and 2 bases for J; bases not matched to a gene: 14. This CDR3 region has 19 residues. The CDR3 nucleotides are TGCGCCAGCAGCCAAGAGGGTGGTCGGGGGACAGGACAGCAAGAGACCCAGTACTTC. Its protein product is CASSQEGGRGTGQQETQYF.

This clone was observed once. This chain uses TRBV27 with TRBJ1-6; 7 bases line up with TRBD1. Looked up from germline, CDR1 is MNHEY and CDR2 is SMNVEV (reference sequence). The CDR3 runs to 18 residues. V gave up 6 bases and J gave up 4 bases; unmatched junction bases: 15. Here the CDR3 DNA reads TGTGCCAGCAGCCCGGACAGGCCAAAATCGGGGTATAATTCACCCCTCCACTTT. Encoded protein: CASSPDRPKSGYNSPLHF.

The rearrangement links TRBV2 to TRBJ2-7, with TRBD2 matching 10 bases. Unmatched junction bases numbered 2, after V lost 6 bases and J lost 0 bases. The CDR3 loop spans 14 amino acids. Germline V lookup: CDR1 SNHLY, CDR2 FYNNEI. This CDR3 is CASRSSGGSYEQYF. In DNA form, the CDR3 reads TGTGCCAGCAGGTCTAGCGGGGGCTCCTACGAGCAGTACTTC.

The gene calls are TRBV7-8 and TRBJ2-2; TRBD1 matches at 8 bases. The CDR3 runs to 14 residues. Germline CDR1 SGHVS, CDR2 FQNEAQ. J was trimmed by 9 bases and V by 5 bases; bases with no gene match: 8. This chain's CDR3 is CASSMRTGFRELFF. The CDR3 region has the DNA TGTGCCAGCAGCATGAGGACAGGGTTCCGGGAGCTGTTTTTT.

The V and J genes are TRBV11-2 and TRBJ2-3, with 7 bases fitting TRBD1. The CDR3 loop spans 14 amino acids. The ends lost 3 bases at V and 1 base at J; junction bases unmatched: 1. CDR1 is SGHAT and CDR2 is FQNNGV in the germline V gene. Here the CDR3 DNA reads TGTGCCAGCAGCTTGACAGGGCGCACAGATACGCAGTATTTT. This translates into CASSLTGRTDTQYF.

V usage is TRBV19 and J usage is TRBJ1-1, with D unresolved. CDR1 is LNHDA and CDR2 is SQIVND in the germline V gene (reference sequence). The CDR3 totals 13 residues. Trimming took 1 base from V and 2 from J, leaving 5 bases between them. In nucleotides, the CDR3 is TGTGCCAGTAGTATAGCCAGTAACACTGAAGCTTTCTTT. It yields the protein CASSIASNTEAFF.

DNA for the CDR3: TGTGCCAGCAGCGTGTCGGGGAATGAGCAGTTCTTC. This sequence encodes CASSVSGNEQFF. The V and J genes are TRBV9 and TRBJ2-1; weak D call: TRBD2 (5 bases). This CDR3 contains 12 residues. The V gene lost 2 bases and the J gene lost 7 bases, with 7 bases spanning the gap. Germline V gene sequence: CDR1 SGDLS, CDR2 YYNGEE.

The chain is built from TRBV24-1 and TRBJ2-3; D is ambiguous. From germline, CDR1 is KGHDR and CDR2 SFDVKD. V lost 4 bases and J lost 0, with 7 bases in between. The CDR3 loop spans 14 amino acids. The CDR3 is CATSDPRSTDTQYF. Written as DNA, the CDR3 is TGTGCCACCAGTGACCCCCGTAGCACAGATACGCAGTATTTT.

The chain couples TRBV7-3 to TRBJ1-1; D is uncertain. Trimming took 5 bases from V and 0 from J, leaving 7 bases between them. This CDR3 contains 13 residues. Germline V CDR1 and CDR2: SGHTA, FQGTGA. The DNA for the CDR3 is TGTGCCAGCAGCGACACTCTGAACACTGAAGCTTTCTTT. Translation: CASSDTLNTEAFF. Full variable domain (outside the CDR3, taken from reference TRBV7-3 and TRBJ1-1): GAGVSQTPSNKVTEKGKYVELRCDPISGHTALYWYRQSLGQGPEFLIYFQGTGAADDSGLPNDRFFAVRPEGSVSTLKIQRTERGDSAVYLCASSDTLNTEAFFGQGTRLTVV.

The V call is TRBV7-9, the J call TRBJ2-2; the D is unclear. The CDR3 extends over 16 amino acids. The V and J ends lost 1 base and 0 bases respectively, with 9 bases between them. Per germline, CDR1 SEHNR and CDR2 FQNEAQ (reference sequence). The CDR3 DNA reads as TGTGCCAGCAGCTTAGATGAGGATCCGAACACCGGGGAGCTGTTTTTT. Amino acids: CASSLDEDPNTGELFF.

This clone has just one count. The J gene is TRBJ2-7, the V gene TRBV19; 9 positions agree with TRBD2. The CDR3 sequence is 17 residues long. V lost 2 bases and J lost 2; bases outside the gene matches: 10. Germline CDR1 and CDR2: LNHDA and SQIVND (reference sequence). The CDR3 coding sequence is TGTGCCAGTAGTATAAAACAAGGACTAGCGCGAACCTACGAGCAGTACTTC. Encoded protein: CASSIKQGLARTYEQYF.

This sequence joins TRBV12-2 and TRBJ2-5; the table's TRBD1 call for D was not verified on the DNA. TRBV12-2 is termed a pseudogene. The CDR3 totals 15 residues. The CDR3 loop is CASRPQGIWRETQYF. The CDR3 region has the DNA TGTGCAAGTCGCCCACAGGGGATCTGGAGGGAGACCCAGTACTTC.

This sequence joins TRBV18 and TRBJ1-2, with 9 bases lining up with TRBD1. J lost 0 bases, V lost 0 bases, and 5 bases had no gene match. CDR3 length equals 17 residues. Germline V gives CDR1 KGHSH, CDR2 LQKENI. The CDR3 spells CASSPPGTGSSNYGYTF. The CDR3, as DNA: TGTGCCAGCTCACCACCGGGGACAGGGAGTTCTAACTATGGCTACACCTTC. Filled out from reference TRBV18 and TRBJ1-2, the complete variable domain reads NAGVMQNPRHLVRRRGQEARLRCSPMKGHSHVYWYRQLPEEGLKFMVYLQKENIIDESGMPKERFSAEFPKEGPSILRIQQVVRGDSAAYFCASSPPGTGSSNYGYTFGSGTRLTVV.

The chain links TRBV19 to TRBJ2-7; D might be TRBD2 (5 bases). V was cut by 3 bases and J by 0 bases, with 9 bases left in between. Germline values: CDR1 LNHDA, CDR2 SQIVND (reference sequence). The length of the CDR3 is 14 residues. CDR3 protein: CASSIGGFSYEQYF. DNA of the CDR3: TGTGCCAGTAGTATCGGCGGGTTCTCCTACGAGCAGTACTTC.

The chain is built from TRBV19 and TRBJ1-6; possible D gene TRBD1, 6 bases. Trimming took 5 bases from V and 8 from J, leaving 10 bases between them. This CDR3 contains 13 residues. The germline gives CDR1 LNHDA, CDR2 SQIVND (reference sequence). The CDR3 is CASSYRADSPLHF. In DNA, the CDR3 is TGTGCCAGTAGTTACAGGGCTGATTCACCCCTCCACTTT.

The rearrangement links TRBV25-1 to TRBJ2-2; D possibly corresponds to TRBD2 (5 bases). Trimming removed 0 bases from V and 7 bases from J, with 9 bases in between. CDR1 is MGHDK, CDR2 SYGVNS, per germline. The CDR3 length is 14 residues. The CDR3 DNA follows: TGTGCCAGCAGTGAATACCGGGATGGCGGGGAGCTGTTTTTT. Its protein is CASSEYRDGGELFF.

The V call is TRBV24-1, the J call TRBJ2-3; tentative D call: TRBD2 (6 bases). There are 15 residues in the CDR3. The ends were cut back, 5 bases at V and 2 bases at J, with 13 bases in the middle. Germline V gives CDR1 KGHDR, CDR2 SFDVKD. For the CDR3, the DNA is TGTGCCACCAGTGTCCTTGCGGGACCCACAGATACGCAGTATTTT. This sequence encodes CATSVLAGPTDTQYF.

The CDR3 DNA sequence: TGTGCCAGCAGCCCGAAGACCCTAGCGGGAGCCAATGAGCAGTTCTTC. Translation: CASSPKTLAGANEQFF. The chain uses TRBV7-8 and TRBJ2-1; 10 nucleotides align to TRBD2. The ends lost 5 bases at V and 6 bases at J; junction bases unmatched: 10. The CDR3 totals 16 residues. Germline values: CDR1 SGHVS, CDR2 FQNEAQ.

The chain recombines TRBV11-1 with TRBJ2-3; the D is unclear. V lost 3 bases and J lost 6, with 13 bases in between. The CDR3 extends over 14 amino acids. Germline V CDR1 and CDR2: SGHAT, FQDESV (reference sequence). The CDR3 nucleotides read TGTGCCAGCAGCTTCGGGTTATCATCGGATACGCAGTATTTT. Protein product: CASSFGLSSDTQYF.

The CDR3 nucleotides read TGTGCCAGCAGCCAGCCTACTGGGACAGCCTATAGCAATCAGCCCCAGCATTTT. Its translation: CASSQPTGTAYSNQPQHF. V gene TRBV4-2 combines with J gene TRBJ1-5; the match to TRBD1 covers 7 bases. CDR1 and CDR2 (germline): LGHNA, YNFKEQ. The CDR3 covers 18 residues. The J segment lost 0 bases and the V segment lost 3 bases, leaving 11 bases of the junction unmatched.

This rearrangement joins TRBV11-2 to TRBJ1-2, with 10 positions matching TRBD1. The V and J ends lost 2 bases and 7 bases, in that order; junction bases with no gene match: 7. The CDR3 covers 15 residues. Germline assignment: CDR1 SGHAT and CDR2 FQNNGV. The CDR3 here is CASSLRGDRGSGYTF. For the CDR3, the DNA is TGTGCCAGCAGCTTAAGGGGGGACAGGGGTAGTGGCTACACCTTC.

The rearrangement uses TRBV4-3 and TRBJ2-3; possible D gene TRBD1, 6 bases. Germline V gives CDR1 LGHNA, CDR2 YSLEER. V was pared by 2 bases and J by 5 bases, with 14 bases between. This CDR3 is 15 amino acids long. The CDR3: CASSQSAGVRDTQYF. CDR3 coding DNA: TGCGCCAGCAGCCAATCAGCAGGGGTTCGAGATACGCAGTATTTT.

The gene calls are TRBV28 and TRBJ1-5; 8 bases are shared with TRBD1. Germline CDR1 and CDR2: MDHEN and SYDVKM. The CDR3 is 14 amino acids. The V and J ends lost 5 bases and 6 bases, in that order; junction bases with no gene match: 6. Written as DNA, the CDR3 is TGTGCCAGCAGTCTAACAGGGGGAACTCAGCCCCAGCATTTT. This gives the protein CASSLTGGTQPQHF. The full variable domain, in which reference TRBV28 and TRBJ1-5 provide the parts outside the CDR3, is DVKVTQSSRYLVKRTGEKVFLECVQDMDHENMFWYRQDPGLGLRLIYFSYDVKMKEKGDIPEGYSVSREKKERFSLILESASTNQTSMYLCASSLTGGTQPQHFGDGTRLSIL.

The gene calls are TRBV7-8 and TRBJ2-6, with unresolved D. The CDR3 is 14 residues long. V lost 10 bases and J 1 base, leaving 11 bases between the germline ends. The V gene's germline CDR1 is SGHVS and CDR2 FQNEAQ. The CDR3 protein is CATVPQSGANVLTF. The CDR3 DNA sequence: TGTGCCACCGTACCCCAGTCTGGGGCCAACGTCCTGACTTTC.

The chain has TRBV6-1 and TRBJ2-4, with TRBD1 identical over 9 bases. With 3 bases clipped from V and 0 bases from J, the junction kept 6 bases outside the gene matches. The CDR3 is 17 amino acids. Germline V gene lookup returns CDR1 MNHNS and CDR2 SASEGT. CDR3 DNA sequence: TGTGCCAGCAGTGACCGGACAGGGGTCTTAGCCAAAAACATTCAGTACTTC. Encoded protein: CASSDRTGVLAKNIQYF.